These 17 T cell receptor beta chains came from one sample sequenced in a study of blood T cell repertoires in COVID-19. Data came from immunoSEQ multiplex PCR; TCRdb stores just in-frame clones and leaves some out. Of more than 50,000 clones detected, 70% to 90% appear once; the ten largest clones hold 3.5% to 4%. The specimen was peripheral blood. Receptor source: a human donor in a cohort sampled during active COVID-19.

The genes are TRBV9 and TRBJ2-1; 8 bases match TRBD2. Germline CDR1 reads SGDLS; CDR2 reads YYNGEE. The CDR3 loop spans 15 amino acids. The ends lost 0 bases at V and 2 bases at J; junction bases unmatched: 1. The CDR3 DNA follows: TGTGCCAGCAGCGTAGTTAGCGGGGCCTACAATGAGCAGTTCTTC. This encodes CASSVVSGAYNEQFF.

J is TRBJ2-1 and V is TRBV19, with 10 bases aligning to TRBD2. The CDR3 runs to 17 residues. With 3 bases clipped from V and 5 bases from J, the junction kept 10 bases outside the gene matches. Germline V lookup: CDR1 LNHDA, CDR2 SQIVND (reference sequence). Written as DNA, the CDR3 is TGTGCCAGTAGTATCTCCAGCGGGAGGGCCGTAGACAATGAGCAGTTCTTC. Its protein product is CASSISSGRAVDNEQFF.

This chain links TRBV3-1 (or the pseudogene TRBV3-2) with TRBJ1-2; possibly TRBD1 for D (6 bases). Germline V gives CDR1 LGHDT, CDR2 YNNKEL (reference sequence). Trimming shortened V by 4 bases and J by 8 bases, and 17 bases separated the two germline ends. This CDR3 region has 14 residues. The CDR3 region has the DNA TGTGCCAGCAGCCTCCGGGACATCAGCCGAGGCTACACCTTC. Translation: CASSLRDISRGYTF.

V gene TRBV27 combines with J gene TRBJ2-7, with D perhaps matching TRBD1 (5 bases). The CDR3 is 13 residues long. V dropped 7 bases and J dropped 3 bases, with 13 bases sitting between them. Germline loops: CDR1 MNHEY, CDR2 SMNVEV (reference sequence). Here the CDR3 DNA reads TGTGCCAGCAAAGTAGGGGTTAACTACGAGCAGTACTTC. Translated: CASKVGVNYEQYF.

V and J are TRBV11-2 and TRBJ2-7; 14 bases are shared with TRBD2. The CDR3 has 17 residues. Germline CDR1 is SGHAT and CDR2 is FQNNGV. The V gene end was trimmed by 5 bases and the J gene end by 0 bases; junction bases not matched to a gene: 6. The CDR3 sequence: CASSAGTSGSYSYEQYF. The DNA for the CDR3 is TGTGCCAGCAGCGCCGGGACTAGCGGGAGCTACTCCTACGAGCAGTACTTC.

The V call is TRBV30, the J call TRBJ1-4; D is ambiguous. Germline loops: CDR1 GTSNPN, CDR2 SVGIG (reference sequence). The V end was cut by 3 bases, the J end by 7 bases, with 15 bases between. This CDR3 region has 14 residues. In DNA form, the CDR3 reads TGTGCCTGGAGAATAATCGGGGATATTGAAAAACTGTTTTTT. Amino acids: CAWRIIGDIEKLFF. The complete variable domain, with remaining parts taken from reference TRBV30 and TRBJ1-4, reads SQTIHQWPATLVQPVGSPLSLECTVEGTSNPNLYWYRQAAGRGLQLLFYSVGIGQISSEVPQNLSASRPQDRQFILSSKKLLLSDSGFYLCAWRIIGDIEKLFFGSGTQLSVL.

The chain is built from TRBV6-6 and TRBJ2-5; perhaps TRBD1 as D (6 bases). Trimming took 7 bases from V and 5 from J, leaving 17 bases between them. The CDR3 covers 14 residues. Germline CDR1 is MNHNY and CDR2 is SVGAGI (reference sequence). The CDR3 nucleotides read TGTGCCAGCAATTGGGGGCAGGTCCGGGAGACCCAGTACTTC. Amino acids: CASNWGQVRETQYF.

The J gene is TRBJ1-2, the V gene TRBV27; D not resolved. Germline V gene data show CDR1 as MNHEY and CDR2 as SMNVEV (reference sequence). This CDR3 region has 13 residues. V lost 2 bases and J lost 7, with 11 bases in between. The CDR3 nucleotides are TGTGCCAGCAGTTTAGGCGGGGTCGGTGGCTACACCTTC. The encoded protein is CASSLGGVGGYTF.

The V and J genes are TRBV24-1 and TRBJ1-1; no firm D call. CDR1 is KGHDR, CDR2 SFDVKD, per germline. Trimming left V 3 bases short and J 0 bases short, with 4 bases between. This CDR3 has 13 residues. In DNA form, the CDR3 reads TGTGCCACCAGTGATGTTATGAACACTGAAGCTTTCTTT. It specifies CATSDVMNTEAFF.

This chain uses TRBV30 with TRBJ1-2; no clear D gene. Trimming removed 5 bases at V and 4 bases at J, with 5 bases between. Germline-derived CDR1 and CDR2 are GTSNPN and SVGIG (reference sequence). There are 10 residues in the CDR3. The CDR3 nucleotides are TGTGCCTGGGACGGCTATGGCTACACCTTC. Protein product: CAWDGYGYTF.

The chain employs TRBV24-1 and TRBJ2-7, with D possibly TRBD2 on 5 matching bases. The CDR3 contains 14 residues. V shed 5 bases and J shed 0 bases, with 10 bases lying between them. Germline assignment: CDR1 KGHDR and CDR2 SFDVKD. The CDR3 loop is CATSGPGNSYEQYF. The CDR3, as DNA: TGTGCCACCAGTGGGCCGGGAAACTCCTACGAGCAGTACTTC.

The chain employs TRBV24-1 and TRBJ1-4, with 9 positions matching TRBD1. V lost 4 bases to trimming and J lost 10 bases; unmatched junction nucleotides: 6. Germline-derived CDR1 and CDR2 are KGHDR and SFDVKD. The length of the CDR3 is 14 residues. The CDR3 loop reads CATSDSTTGGKLFF. In DNA, the CDR3 is TGTGCCACCAGTGACTCCACGACAGGGGGAAAACTGTTTTTT.

This chain uses TRBV29-1 with TRBJ1-1, with D possibly being TRBD1 (5 bases). This CDR3 contains 13 residues. The V end was cut by 4 bases, the J end by 1 base, with 10 bases between. CDR1 is SQVTM, CDR2 ANQGSEA, per germline. This CDR3 reads CSVVPGGNTEAFF. DNA of the CDR3: TGCAGCGTTGTCCCGGGGGGGAACACTGAAGCTTTCTTT.

The V and J genes are TRBV27 and TRBJ2-5, with 9 bases matching TRBD2. CDR1 and CDR2 from the germline V gene are MNHEY and SMNVEV (reference sequence). The trim removed 7 bases at V and 3 bases at J, leaving 9 bases unmatched. The CDR3 covers 15 residues. The CDR3 DNA reads TGTGCCAGCACCCCTTTCGGCGGGAGGGAAGAGACCCAGTACTTC. Translating gives CASTPFGGREETQYF.

The chain carries TRBV9 and TRBJ1-2; D possibly corresponds to TRBD1 (6 bases). This CDR3 comprises 12 residues. The germline V gene encodes CDR1 SGDLS and CDR2 YYNGEE. Trimming cost V 3 bases and J 11 bases, with 14 bases left between them. The CDR3 bases are TGTGCCAGCAGCGGATCAACAGGGTTGTACACCTTC. Its translation: CASSGSTGLYTF.

This clone was recorded a few times. The genes are TRBV11-2 and TRBJ2-3; no reliable D call. Trimming stripped 6 bases from V and 3 bases from J, with 4 bases between. Germline V gene lookup returns CDR1 SGHAT and CDR2 FQNNGV. The CDR3 contains 11 residues. In nucleotides, the CDR3 is TGTGCCAGCAGATCAACAGATACGCAGTATTTT. Amino acid sequence: CASRSTDTQYF.

This chain uses TRBV2 with TRBJ1-1, with 9 bases aligning to TRBD1. The CDR3 contains 14 residues. In germline, CDR1 is SNHLY, CDR2 FYNNEI. J gave up 5 bases and V 1 base, and 2 bases lay outside the gene matches. The DNA of the CDR3 is TGTGCCAGCAGTGAAGGGACAGGGGTTACTGAAGCTTTCTTT. Translation gives CASSEGTGVTEAFF.